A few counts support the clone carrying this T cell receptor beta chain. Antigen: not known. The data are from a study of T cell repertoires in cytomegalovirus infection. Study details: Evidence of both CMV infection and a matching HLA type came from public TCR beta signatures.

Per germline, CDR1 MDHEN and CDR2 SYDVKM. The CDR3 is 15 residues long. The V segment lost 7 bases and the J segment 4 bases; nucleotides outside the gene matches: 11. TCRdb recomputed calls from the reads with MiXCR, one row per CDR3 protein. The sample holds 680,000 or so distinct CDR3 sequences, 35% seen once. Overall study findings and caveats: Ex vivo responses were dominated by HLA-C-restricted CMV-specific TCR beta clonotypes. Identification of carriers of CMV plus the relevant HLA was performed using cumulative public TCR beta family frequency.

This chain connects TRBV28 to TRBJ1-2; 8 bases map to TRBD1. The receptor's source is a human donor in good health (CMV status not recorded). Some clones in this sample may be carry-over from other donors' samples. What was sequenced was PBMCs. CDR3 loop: CASTQGAELTYGYTF. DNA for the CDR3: TGTGCCAGCACCCAGGGGGCAGAGCTTACCTATGGCTACACCTTC.